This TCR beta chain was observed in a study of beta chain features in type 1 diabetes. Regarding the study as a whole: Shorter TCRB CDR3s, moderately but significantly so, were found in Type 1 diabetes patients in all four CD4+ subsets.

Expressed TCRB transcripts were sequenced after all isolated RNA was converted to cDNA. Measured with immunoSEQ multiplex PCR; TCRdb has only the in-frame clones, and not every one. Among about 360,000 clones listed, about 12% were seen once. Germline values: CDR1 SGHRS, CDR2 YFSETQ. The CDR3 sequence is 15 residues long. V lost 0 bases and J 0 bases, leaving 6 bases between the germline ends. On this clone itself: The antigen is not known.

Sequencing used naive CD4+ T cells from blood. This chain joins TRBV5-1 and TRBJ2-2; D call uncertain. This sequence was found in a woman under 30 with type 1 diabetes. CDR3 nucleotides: TGCGCCAGCAGCTTGGATCAGTCGAACACCGGGGAGCTGTTTTTT. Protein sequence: CASSLDQSNTGELFF.